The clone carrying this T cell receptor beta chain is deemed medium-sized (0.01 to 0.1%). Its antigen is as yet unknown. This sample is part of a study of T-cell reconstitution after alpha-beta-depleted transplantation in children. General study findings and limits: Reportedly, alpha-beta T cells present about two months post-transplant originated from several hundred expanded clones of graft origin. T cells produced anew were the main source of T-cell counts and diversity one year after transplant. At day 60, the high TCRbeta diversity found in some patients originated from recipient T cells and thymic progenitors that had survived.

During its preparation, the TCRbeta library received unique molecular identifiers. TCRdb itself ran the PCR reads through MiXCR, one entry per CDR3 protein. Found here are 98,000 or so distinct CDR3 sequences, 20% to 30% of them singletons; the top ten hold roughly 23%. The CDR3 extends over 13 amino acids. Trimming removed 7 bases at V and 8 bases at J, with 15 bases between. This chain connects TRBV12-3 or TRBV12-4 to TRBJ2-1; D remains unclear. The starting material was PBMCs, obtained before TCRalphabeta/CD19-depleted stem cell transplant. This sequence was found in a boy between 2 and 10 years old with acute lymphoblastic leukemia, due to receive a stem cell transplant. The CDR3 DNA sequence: TGTGCCAGCACCTCAGTGGGCTGGGATGAGCAGTTCTTC. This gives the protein CASTSVGWDEQFF.